This is a list of T cell receptor beta chains from one sample in a study of T cells in Graves' hyperthyroidism and ophthalmopathy. A single record per CDR3 protein comes from TCRdb applying MiXCR to the multiplex PCR reads. Here the sample spans 470,000 or so distinct CDR3 sequences, around 20% being singletons. Sequencing was performed on blood. These receptors all stem from a man aged 18-30 years with Graves' hyperthyroidism. The CDR3 runs from the conserved cysteine through the conserved F or W. A D gene is named only where the DNA matches it firmly. Size values are once, few and many counts, or a class for expanded clones, and some rows have none.

TRBV5-1	NA	few	TRBJ1-1	TGCGCCAGCAGCATGTTACAGGGCCTTGGCACTGAAGCTTTCTTT	CASSMLQGLGTEAFF
TRBV27	TRBD2	many	TRBJ2-7	TGTGCCAGCAGTTTAGGCGGGGGGGCCCACGAGCAGTACTTC	CASSLGGGAHEQYF
TRBV20-1	NA	many	TRBJ1-2	TGCAGTTCGGTAGGGGGGCGATGGAACTATGGCTACACCTTC	CSSVGGRWNYGYTF
TRBV6-2/TRBV6-3	NA	many	TRBJ1-5	TGTGCCAGCACATCCAGGGGAAATCAGCCCCAGCATTTT	CASTSRGNQPQHF
TRBV12-3/TRBV12-4	TRBD1	many	TRBJ1-5	TGTGCCAGCAGTGCAGGGGACAGGGGCTTAAGCAATCAGCCCCAGCATTTT	CASSAGDRGLSNQPQHF
TRBV6-1	NA	many	TRBJ2-3	TGTGCCAGCAGGACAGAGGGCACAGATACGCAGTATTTT	CASRTEGTDTQYF
TRBV4-2	NA	NA	TRBJ2-2	TGTGCCAGCAGCCTGCCGGCCCCGAACACCGGGGAGCTGTTTTTT	CASSLPAPNTGELFF
TRBV20-1	NA	many	TRBJ2-5	TGCAGTGCCCAGCGCGGAGGCAGCCAAGAGACCCAGTACTTC	CSAQRGGSQETQYF
TRBV28	TRBD1	many	TRBJ1-2	TGTGCCATCCAATACGGGACAGGGTACGGCTACACCTTC	CAIQYGTGYGYTF
TRBV15	NA	many	TRBJ1-6	TGTGCCACCAGCAGGGAACCTAGGGGAAAGCATTCACCCCTCCACTTT	CATSREPRGKHSPLHF
TRBV12-3/TRBV12-4	NA	many	TRBJ2-2	TGTGCCAGCAACCCTCAGGGCCCCTTGTCCGGGGAGCTGTTTTTT	CASNPQGPLSGELFF
TRBV6-1	TRBD1	many	TRBJ2-2	TGTGCCAGCAGTGAAGCTCCGGGACAGCGCACGCCCAGACCCGGGGAGCTGTTTTTT	CASSEAPGQRTPRPGELFF
TRBV28	NA	many	TRBJ1-6	TGTGCCAGCAGTTTCACGCGGGACGGTTATTCACCCCTCCACTTT	CASSFTRDGYSPLHF
TRBV12-3/TRBV12-4	NA	once	TRBJ2-7	TGTGCCAGCAGGCCCCACCGGGACGGCCTCTACGAGCAGTACTTC	CASRPHRDGLYEQYF
TRBV6-2/TRBV6-3	NA	many	TRBJ2-7	TGTGCCAGCAGTTACTCGAAGGATCGAGGAGCCTACGAGCAGTACTTC	CASSYSKDRGAYEQYF
TRBV6-5	NA	many	TRBJ2-5	TGTGCCAGCAGTTACTCTGGGCCCGCGACCCAGTACTTC	CASSYSGPATQYF
TRBV19	NA	many	TRBJ1-1	TGTGCCAGTACTACCTGGAAGCTGGACAACCCGAACACTGAAGCTTTCTTT	CASTTWKLDNPNTEAFF
TRBV12-3/TRBV12-4	TRBD1	NA	TRBJ1-5	TGTGCCAGCAGCCCTGTGGAGAGACAGGGGAGCAATCAGCCCCAGCATTTT	CASSPVERQGSNQPQHF
TRBV6-5	NA	few	TRBJ1-6	TGTGCCAGCAGTTACAATTTGGGCAGGAGCTCCTATAATTCACCCCTCCACTTT	CASSYNLGRSSYNSPLHF
TRBV15	NA	many	TRBJ1-5	TGTGCCACCAGCAGAGCAGGTCTTAATCAGCCCCAGCATTTT	CATSRAGLNQPQHF
TRBV28	TRBD1	many	TRBJ2-7	TGTGCCAGCAGTTTGCGGAGGCTTCGGACAGGCGCCTACGAGCAGTACTTC	CASSLRRLRTGAYEQYF
TRBV29-1	NA	NA	TRBJ1-1	TGCAGCGTAGGGGACACCGAAGCTTTCTTT	CSVGDTEAFF
TRBV28	NA	many	TRBJ1-1	TGTGCCAGCAGTTTGCCGGGCCGGGGCACTGAAGCTTTCTTT	CASSLPGRGTEAFF
TRBV12-3/TRBV12-4	NA	NA	TRBJ2-5	TGTGCCAGCAGTTTAGACGGGTACGAGACCCAGTACTTC	CASSLDGYETQYF
TRBV28	TRBD2	few	TRBJ2-2	TGTGCCAGCAGCCGAATAGCGGGGGGGCAGACCGGGGAGCTGTTTTTT	CASSRIAGGQTGELFF
TRBV5-1	TRBD1	few	TRBJ2-7	TGCGCCAGCAGCCTGGGCGGGACAGGGGGAACCTACGAGCAGTACTTC	CASSLGGTGGTYEQYF
TRBV30	NA	many	TRBJ1-1	TGTGCCTGGAGTGCCTCCACAGGGAAAGGAGGCTACACTGAAGCTTTCTTT	CAWSASTGKGGYTEAFF
TRBV28	TRBD2	many	TRBJ2-5	TGTGCCAGCAGTTGGCGGGGGGCCGCCGGGGAGACCCAGTACTTC	CASSWRGAAGETQYF
TRBV6-5	NA	NA	TRBJ1-1	TGTGCCAGCAGTTCCACAGCTATGAACACTGAAGCTTTCTTT	CASSSTAMNTEAFF
TRBV29-1	NA	few	TRBJ1-1	TGCAGCGCCTCCCCCACTGAAGCTTTCTTT	CSASPTEAFF
TRBV28	NA	many	TRBJ1-5	TGTGCCAGCAGTCCCCCCGGGCGCGCCTCTCGCAATCAGCCCCAGCATTTT	CASSPPGRASRNQPQHF
TRBV6-1	NA	many	TRBJ1-5	TGTGCCAGCAGGCCTACAGATGGGCAGCCCCAGCATTTT	CASRPTDGQPQHF
TRBV4-1	NA	NA	TRBJ2-5	TGCGCCAGCAGCCAAGGGCAGGGGCTGGAGACCCAGTACTTC	CASSQGQGLETQYF
TRBV6-1	NA	NA	TRBJ1-5	TGTGCCAGCAGTGGGACCGGTAATAGCAATCAGCCCCAGCATTTT	CASSGTGNSNQPQHF
TRBV2	NA	many	TRBJ1-1	TGTGCCAGCAGTGAAATACGGCTATCGGACACTGAAGCTTTCTTT	CASSEIRLSDTEAFF
TRBV12-3/TRBV12-4	TRBD1	once	TRBJ1-2	TGTGCCAGCAGTACCCGGACAGGGGGCGATGGCTACACCTTC	CASSTRTGGDGYTF
TRBV6-2/TRBV6-3	TRBD1	many	TRBJ1-6	TGTGCCAGCAGTTATTCGGGACAGGGAGTACCCCTCCACTTT	CASSYSGQGVPLHF
TRBV28	NA	many	TRBJ1-2	TGTGCCAGCAGTTTATTGGAGGGGCTGTTCTATGGCTACACCTTC	CASSLLEGLFYGYTF
TRBV6-1	NA	few	TRBJ1-1	TGTGCCAGCAGTACCGGAGGGCGGGATGAAGCTTTCTTT	CASSTGGRDEAFF
TRBV27	NA	many	TRBJ1-1	TGTGCCAGCAGTGCCACCTTCGGGACGAAGAGGAACACTGAAGCTTTCTTT	CASSATFGTKRNTEAFF
TRBV6-1	NA	NA	TRBJ1-2	TGTGCCAGCAGTGATTCGGGGATTGGCTACACCTTC	CASSDSGIGYTF
TRBV9	TRBD2	many	TRBJ2-2	TGTGCCAGCAGCGTGGCGGGGGTAAACACCGGGGAGCTGTTTTTT	CASSVAGVNTGELFF
TRBV10-2	TRBD1	few	TRBJ2-2	TGCGCCAGCGCTGGGGGGTACGCGGGACAGGGTTTTTCCGGGGAGCTGTTTTTT	CASAGGYAGQGFSGELFF
TRBV27	NA	few	TRBJ2-5	TGTGCCAGCAGGGGTAGCGGCCAAGAGACCCAGTACTTC	CASRGSGQETQYF
TRBV29-1	NA	many	TRBJ1-1	TGCAGCGTTGGGGGTCAGTTGAACACTGAAGCTTTCTTT	CSVGGQLNTEAFF
TRBV6-5	NA	few	TRBJ2-7	TGTGCCAGCAGTTACAATCCCATTGAGCAGTACTTC	CASSYNPIEQYF
TRBV6-1	NA	many	TRBJ1-1	TGTGCCAGCACCAGGGTCTGGACTGAAGCTTTCTTT	CASTRVWTEAFF
TRBV27	NA	NA	TRBJ2-7	TGTGCCAGCAGTTTGGCCCCAGGGACGGCTCGGGAGCAGTACTTC	CASSLAPGTAREQYF
TRBV4-2	TRBD1	NA	TRBJ1-1	TGTGCCAGCAGCCAAGAGACAGGGGCGAACACTGAAGCTTTCTTT	CASSQETGANTEAFF
TRBV6-1	NA	many	TRBJ2-7	TGTGCCAGCTGCGCCCGGGCCGGCTCCTACGAGCAGTACTTC	CASCARAGSYEQYF